The 5 T cell receptor beta chains reported below all come from one sample, sequenced in a study of blood T cell repertoires in COVID-19. Here immunoSEQ multiplex PCR was the method, and the copy in TCRdb shows in-frame clones only, minus some. The sample includes about 220,000 clones, 65% to 90% seen only once; the top ten take under 2.5%. Sequencing was carried out using peripheral blood. The receptors were sampled from a woman in her 70s with COVID-19, enrolled during active disease.

The rearrangement links TRBV7-2 to TRBJ2-3, with TRBD2 identical over 9 bases. Germline assignment: CDR1 SGHTA and CDR2 FQGNSA. The V gene end was trimmed by 5 bases and the J gene end by 4 bases; junction bases not matched to a gene: 10. The CDR3 is made up of 16 amino acids. This CDR3 reads CASSPGVAGDPDTQYF. CDR3 in DNA: TGTGCCAGCAGCCCCGGTGTAGCGGGAGACCCAGATACGCAGTATTTT. Variable domain in full (rest from reference TRBV7-2 and TRBJ2-3): GAGVSQSPSNKVTEKGKDVELRCDPISGHTALYWYRQSLGQGLEFLIYFQGNSAPDKSGLPSDRFSAERTGGSVSTLTIQRTQQEDSAVYLCASSPGVAGDPDTQYFGPGTRLTVL.

The chain recombines TRBV19 with TRBJ1-5; TRBD1 matches at 7 bases. Per germline, CDR1 LNHDA and CDR2 SQIVND (reference sequence). CDR3 size: 12 residues. Trimming took 11 bases from V and 9 from J; bases not matched to a gene: 10. The DNA for the CDR3 is TGTGCCGGGGGCGGACAGGTGGGGCCCCAGCATTTT. This encodes CAGGGQVGPQHF. Complete variable domain (other parts from reference TRBV19 and TRBJ1-5): DGGITQSPKYLFRKEGQNVTLSCEQNLNHDAMYWYRQDPGQGLRLIYYSQIVNDFQKGDIAEGYSVSREKKESFPLTVTSAQKNPTAFYLCAGGGQVGPQHFGDGTRLSIL.

The count of this clone is one. V gene TRBV27 combines with J gene TRBJ2-7; D may be TRBD1 (5 bases). The germline V and J ends were trimmed by 3 bases and 6 bases, with 12 bases remaining between them. The CDR3 length is 13 residues. Germline V gene lookup returns CDR1 MNHEY and CDR2 SMNVEV (reference sequence). For the CDR3, the DNA is TGTGCCAGCAGTTTCTCCCAGGGCCGCGAGCAGTACTTC. Translated: CASSFSQGREQYF.

V and J are TRBV11-2 and TRBJ2-3, with 9 bases lining up with TRBD2. This CDR3 spans 19 amino acids. Unmatched junction bases numbered 14, after V lost 4 bases and J lost 0 bases. CDR1 and CDR2 (germline): SGHAT, FQNNGV. The CDR3 protein is CASSSRLSGGRGSTDTQYF. CDR3 coding DNA: TGTGCCAGCAGCTCAAGATTGAGCGGCGGGAGGGGCAGCACAGATACGCAGTATTTT.

This chain joins TRBV4-3 and TRBJ1-2; maybe TRBD1 (6 bases). Germline V gene lookup returns CDR1 LGHNA and CDR2 YSLEER. The CDR3 has 14 amino acids. Between the trimmed V and J ends, which lost 0 bases and 6 bases, there was a span of 11 bases. As DNA, the CDR3 is TGCGCCAGCAGCCAAGATACAGGGCGGGATGGCTACACCTTC. This translates into CASSQDTGRDGYTF.